One and the same sample provided the 30 T cell receptor beta chains below, sequenced in a study of cytomegalovirus exposure and HLA in healthy donors. The PCR contained 60 Vbeta and 13 Jbeta primers. Only in-frame clones appear in the TCRdb table, and some are missing; sequencing was by immunoSEQ multiplex PCR. The sample is made up of 95,000 to 150,000 clones, and the top ten hold more than 0.9% of it. Source material: PBMCs. These receptors were obtained from a young man in good health and CMV-seronegative.

This chain links TRBV29-1 with TRBJ1-1; the D is unclear. This CDR3 spans 13 amino acids. Germline loops: CDR1 SQVTM, CDR2 ANQGSEA. V lost 4 bases to trimming and J lost 4 bases, with 13 bases between them. CDR3 nucleotides: TGCAGCGTTGCAGGCCTCCCGCCCACTGAAGCTTTCTTT. Encoded protein: CSVAGLPPTEAFF.

This chain connects TRBV2 to TRBJ2-1; 13 positions match TRBD2. Germline V gene lookup returns CDR1 SNHLY and CDR2 FYNNEI. CDR3 length: 15 residues. Unmatched junction bases numbered 8, after V lost 8 bases and J lost 7 bases. CDR3: CASWAGTSGMNEQFF. The CDR3 region has the DNA TGTGCCAGCTGGGCCGGGACTAGCGGGATGAATGAGCAGTTCTTC.

The J gene is TRBJ2-1, the V gene TRBV5-4; tentative D call: TRBD2 (5 bases). Trimming removed 0 bases from V and 6 bases from J, with 16 bases in between. This CDR3 spans 16 amino acids. Germline assignment: CDR1 SGHNT and CDR2 YYREEE (reference sequence). This CDR3 is CASSLGSGSSSNEQFF. The CDR3 region has the DNA TGTGCCAGCAGCTTGGGGAGCGGCTCTTCGAGCAATGAGCAGTTCTTC.

V usage is TRBV5-3 and J usage is TRBJ2-3; 12 bases fit TRBD2. TRBV5-3 carries the ORF label, with uncertain function. The length of the CDR3 is 18 residues. V was pared by 2 bases and J by 0 bases, with 7 bases of the junction left unmatched. CDR3 residues: CARSFGLAGKDSTDTQYF. The DNA of the CDR3 is TGTGCCAGAAGCTTTGGACTAGCGGGAAAGGATAGCACAGATACGCAGTATTTT.

The genes are TRBV6-6 and TRBJ2-2; weak D call: TRBD2 (6 bases). The CDR3 runs to 16 residues. CDR1 is MNHNY and CDR2 is SVGAGI in the germline V gene (reference sequence). V lost 1 base, J lost 3 bases, and 12 bases lay in between. The CDR3 spells CASSYWRLEDTGELFF. Here the CDR3 DNA reads TGTGCCAGCAGTTACTGGAGACTAGAAGACACCGGGGAGCTGTTTTTT.

V gene TRBV19 combines with J gene TRBJ1-5; TRBD1 might be the D (6 bases). CDR3 length: 15 residues. Trimming shortened V by 4 bases and J by 3 bases, and 13 bases separated the two germline ends. Germline assignment: CDR1 LNHDA and CDR2 SQIVND (reference sequence). DNA for the CDR3: TGTGCCAGTAGTACCCCGACAGGAGTCAATCAGCCCCAGCATTTT. It codes for CASSTPTGVNQPQHF.

The V call is TRBV7-9, the J call TRBJ2-7; 7 nucleotides line up with TRBD1. Losses at the gene ends were 6 bases for V and 1 base for J; bases not matched to a gene: 9. Germline lookup yields CDR1 SEHNR and CDR2 FQNEAQ (reference sequence). The CDR3 extends over 15 amino acids. For the CDR3, the DNA is TGTGCCAGCAGTTTAAAGCGGACAGGTTCCTACGAGCAGTACTTC. Translated: CASSLKRTGSYEQYF. Drawing the rest from reference TRBV7-9 and TRBJ2-7, the complete variable domain is DTGVSQNPRHKITKRGQNVTFRCDPISEHNRLYWYRQTLGQGPEFLTYFQNEAQLEKSRLLSDRFSAERPKGSFSTLEIQRTEQGDSAMYLCASSLKRTGSYEQYFGPGTRLTVT.

The chain carries TRBV6-1 and TRBJ1-2, with 10 positions matching TRBD1. The CDR3 length is 15 residues. Per germline, CDR1 MNHNS and CDR2 SASEGT. With V trimmed by 7 bases and J by 3 bases, 8 bases remained unmatched. CDR3 coding DNA: TGTGCCAGCATGAGACAGGGGGCCGGGGACTATGGCTACACCTTC. It translates to CASMRQGAGDYGYTF.

This sequence joins TRBV4-1 and TRBJ2-3, with 9 bases that match TRBD2. This CDR3 spans 14 amino acids. The V gene's germline CDR1 is MGHRA and CDR2 YSYEKL. Unmatched junction bases numbered 7, after V lost 8 bases and J lost 4 bases. CDR3 sequence reads: CASRFAGGPDTQYF. DNA of the CDR3: TGCGCCAGCCGGTTTGCGGGGGGGCCAGATACGCAGTATTTT.

The chain carries TRBV30 and TRBJ1-2; 8 bases line up with TRBD1. The length of the CDR3 is 14 residues. The germline CDR1 and CDR2 sequences are GTSNPN and SVGIG (reference sequence). The J segment lost 6 bases and the V segment lost 2 bases, leaving 8 bases of the junction unmatched. This chain's CDR3 is CAWSRTGQGNGYTF. CDR3 nucleotide sequence: TGTGCCTGGAGTCGAACCGGACAGGGTAATGGCTACACCTTC. The whole variable domain, filled in from reference TRBV30 and TRBJ1-2, reads SQTIHQWPATLVQPVGSPLSLECTVEGTSNPNLYWYRQAAGRGLQLLFYSVGIGQISSEVPQNLSASRPQDRQFILSSKKLLLSDSGFYLCAWSRTGQGNGYTFGSGTRLTVV.

The chain links TRBV5-4 to TRBJ2-1, with 8 bases identical to TRBD2. Trimming at V came to 1 base and at J to 7 bases, leaving 7 bases not matched to a gene. CDR1 SGHNT and CDR2 YYREEE come from the germline V gene (reference sequence). The CDR3 contains 15 residues. The CDR3 loop reads CASSLRLAGFNEQFF. The CDR3 coding sequence is TGTGCCAGCAGCTTGCGGCTAGCGGGTTTTAATGAGCAGTTCTTC.

The chain employs TRBV4-1 and TRBJ2-3, with 8 bases aligning to TRBD2. The CDR3 covers 16 residues. CDR1 MGHRA and CDR2 YSYEKL come from the germline V gene. With 5 bases clipped from V and 4 bases from J, the junction kept 11 bases outside the gene matches. The CDR3 DNA reads as TGCGCCAGCAGCGTAAGGGGACTAGATTTCCCAGATACGCAGTATTTT. Translated, it gives CASSVRGLDFPDTQYF.

V and J are TRBV5-4 and TRBJ1-2; 8 bases align to TRBD1. Germline values: CDR1 SGHNT, CDR2 YYREEE (reference sequence). With 3 bases clipped from V and 8 bases from J, the junction kept 12 bases outside the gene matches. The CDR3 totals 15 residues. The CDR3 region has the DNA TGTGCCAGCAGCTATAAAGACAGGGGTCTGGGGGGCTACACCTTC. Amino acids: CASSYKDRGLGGYTF.

J is TRBJ2-1 and V is TRBV18, with 8 bases identical to TRBD2. The CDR3 is 16 residues long. Germline V gene sequence: CDR1 KGHSH, CDR2 LQKENI. V was clipped by 3 bases and J by 4 bases; unmatched bases: 8. CDR3 region: CASSPPLAGVYNEQFF. CDR3 nucleotide sequence: TGTGCCAGCTCACCCCCCCTAGCGGGCGTTTACAATGAGCAGTTCTTC.

J is TRBJ2-1 and V is TRBV18; maybe TRBD2 (6 bases). V lost 0 bases and J 4 bases, leaving 7 bases between the germline ends. Germline V gene sequence: CDR1 KGHSH, CDR2 LQKENI. This CDR3 has 14 residues. For the CDR3, the DNA is TGTGCCAGCTCACCACCGGGGGGTTACAATGAGCAGTTCTTC. Translation gives CASSPPGGYNEQFF. Using reference TRBV18 and TRBJ2-1 for the parts outside the CDR3, the full variable domain is NAGVMQNPRHLVRRRGQEARLRCSPMKGHSHVYWYRQLPEEGLKFMVYLQKENIIDESGMPKERFSAEFPKEGPSILRIQQVVRGDSAAYFCASSPPGGYNEQFFGPGTRLTVL.

This chain connects TRBV7-9 to TRBJ2-1; 9 bases fit TRBD1. The V gene's germline CDR1 is SEHNR and CDR2 FQNEAQ (reference sequence). This CDR3 is built from 14 residues. V was clipped by 7 bases and J by 9 bases; unmatched bases: 10. CDR3 residues: CASTLRTGAIEQFF. The CDR3 DNA follows: TGTGCCAGCACTCTACGGACAGGGGCGATTGAGCAGTTCTTC.

In DNA form, the CDR3 reads TGCAGCTTCCTGGGACAGCCGAACACTGAAGCTTTCTTT. This gives the protein CSFLGQPNTEAFF. The gene calls are TRBV29-1 and TRBJ1-1, with 7 positions matching TRBD1. The CDR3 is made up of 13 amino acids. With 8 bases clipped from V and 1 base from J, the junction kept 7 bases outside the gene matches. Germline-derived CDR1 and CDR2 are SQVTM and ANQGSEA.

The gene calls are TRBV29-1 and TRBJ2-1; 9 nucleotides line up with TRBD2. The CDR3 is made up of 15 amino acids. CDR1 is SQVTM, CDR2 ANQGSEA, per germline. V gave up 2 bases and J gave up 8 bases; unmatched junction bases: 10. The DNA for the CDR3 is TGCAGCGTTGAACGCCTAGCGGGACCCGGGGATGAGCAGTTCTTC. This sequence encodes CSVERLAGPGDEQFF.

The chain joins TRBV10-2 to TRBJ2-7; TRBD1 agrees at 9 bases. Trimming cost V 3 bases and J 5 bases; bases outside gene matches: 8. Germline CDR1 reads WSHSY; CDR2 reads SAAADI. The CDR3 is 15 residues long. The CDR3 DNA reads as TGCGCCAGCAGTGACTACAGGGGGCTGAATGACGAGCAGTACTTC. This codes for CASSDYRGLNDEQYF.

The rearrangement links TRBV9 to TRBJ1-2; D perhaps matches TRBD1 (6 bases). The CDR3 has 21 amino acids. From germline, CDR1 is SGDLS and CDR2 YYNGEE. Trimming pared 3 bases from V and 0 bases from J, leaving 30 bases between. The CDR3 coding sequence is TGTGCCAGCAGCGCTCAGATGAGCCGGGACACGGAGAACCCGACTAACTATGGCTACACCTTC. Amino acids: CASSAQMSRDTENPTNYGYTF.

The chain carries TRBV18 and TRBJ2-2; 9 bases map to TRBD1. This CDR3 comprises 21 residues. The V segment lost 3 bases and the J segment 5 bases; nucleotides outside the gene matches: 22. The germline V gene encodes CDR1 KGHSH and CDR2 LQKENI. CDR3 coding DNA: TGTGCCAGCTCACCCGCCGGGACAGGGTTCCAAACTCGGCTACAGACCGGGGAGCTGTTTTTT. It is translated as CASSPAGTGFQTRLQTGELFF.

This chain links TRBV30 with TRBJ2-7, with 8 bases aligning to TRBD1. Germline V CDR1 and CDR2: GTSNPN, SVGIG (reference sequence). V lost 5 bases, J lost 4 bases, and 4 bases stayed unmatched. The CDR3 totals 12 residues. The CDR3: CAWPRQGYEQYF. As DNA, the CDR3 is TGTGCCTGGCCTCGACAGGGGTACGAGCAGTACTTC.

The V call is TRBV7-9, the J call TRBJ1-2; D gene ambiguous. Germline V gene data show CDR1 as SEHNR and CDR2 as FQNEAQ (reference sequence). CDR3 length equals 14 residues. V shed 4 bases and J shed 4 bases, with 13 bases lying between them. The CDR3 DNA sequence: TGTGCCAGCAGCTCCGGACTCACACGCTATGGCTACACCTTC. Its protein is CASSSGLTRYGYTF.

V and J are TRBV5-5 and TRBJ1-2, with D possibly TRBD1 on 6 matching bases. Trimming took 4 bases from V and 8 from J, leaving 15 bases between them. The V gene's germline CDR1 is SGHKS and CDR2 YYEKEE (reference sequence). This CDR3 has 13 residues. The DNA for the CDR3 is TGTGCCAGCAGCCCCGCCCCAGGGGAGGGCTACACCTTC. Amino acids: CASSPAPGEGYTF.

V usage is TRBV27 and J usage is TRBJ2-7; maybe TRBD2 (6 bases). The CDR3 has 15 amino acids. Germline CDR1 MNHEY, CDR2 SMNVEV (reference sequence). Deletions cut 4 bases from V and 0 bases from J, with 13 bases between. The CDR3 spells CASSWDLESSYEQYF. The CDR3 DNA reads TGTGCCAGCAGTTGGGACTTGGAAAGCTCCTACGAGCAGTACTTC.

V gene TRBV11-2 combines with J gene TRBJ1-1, with a possible D match to TRBD1 (5 bases). Trimming pared 3 bases from V and 4 bases from J, leaving 9 bases between. Germline V gene sequence: CDR1 SGHAT, CDR2 FQNNGV. CDR3 length: 13 amino acids. The CDR3 sequence: CASSFTGLTEAFF. The DNA of the CDR3 is TGTGCCAGCAGCTTTACAGGCCTCACTGAAGCTTTCTTT.

Note on this clone: Likely a read error: the CDR3 ends without its conserved phenylalanine or tryptophan. Because the CDR3's place on the DNA is in doubt, the DNA is left out and the CDR3 is given as listed by TCRdb. The J gene is TRBJ2-7, the V gene TRBV6-1; TRBD1, the D gene given by the table, was not confirmed from the DNA. CDR1 and CDR2 from the germline V gene are MNHNS and SASEGT. With termini counted, the CDR3 has 12 amino acids. The CDR3 protein is CASSEGRDRALL.

V and J are TRBV19 and TRBJ2-6; tentatively, D is TRBD1 (5 bases). Trimming shortened V by 1 base and J by 1 base, and 11 bases separated the two germline ends. This CDR3 spans 17 amino acids. Germline CDR1 LNHDA, CDR2 SQIVND (reference sequence). The CDR3 reads CASSIARENSGANVLTF. DNA of the CDR3: TGTGCCAGTAGTATAGCCAGGGAAAATTCTGGGGCCAACGTCCTGACTTTC.

V gene TRBV9 combines with J gene TRBJ2-5; 7 bases line up with TRBD1. Germline V lookup: CDR1 SGDLS, CDR2 YYNGEE. The CDR3 covers 14 residues. V lost 0 bases, J lost 1 base, and 0 bases stayed unmatched. As DNA, the CDR3 is TGTGCCAGCAGCGTAGGGACAGGCCAAGAGACCCAGTACTTC. This sequence encodes CASSVGTGQETQYF.

CDR3: CASKMDSSYNEQFF. Here the CDR3 DNA reads TGTGCCAGCAAGATGGACAGCTCCTACAATGAGCAGTTCTTC. The V gene is TRBV6-5, the J gene TRBJ2-1, with TRBD1 as a possible D gene (6 bases). This CDR3 region has 14 residues. The germline gives CDR1 MNHEY, CDR2 SVGAGI. Trimming cost V 7 bases and J 0 bases, with 10 bases left between them.